This T cell receptor beta chain was sequenced in a study of blood T cell repertoires in COVID-19. Whole-study context: In each case, the material was cDNA or gDNA derived from T cells, B-cell-depleted T cells, or PBMCs.

V lost 6 bases and J lost 10; bases outside the gene matches: 8. This CDR3 is built from 14 residues. Germline lookup yields CDR1 MNHEY and CDR2 SVGAGI. Methods used by the authors: How many nucleated cells were present was estimated from reference gene primer amplification. The assay was immunoSEQ multiplex PCR, and TCRdb's table has in-frame clones only and misses some. That table gives V, J and clone size, and the DNA gave D and trimming. The data show fewer than 400,000 clones, around 92% seen once. The receptor comes from a woman in her twenties or thirties with COVID-19, enrolled during active disease. The sequenced sample consisted of peripheral blood. The chain joins TRBV6-5 to TRBJ1-6; 8 bases are a match to TRBD1. Here the CDR3 reads CASSRTGGQSPLHF. DNA for the CDR3: TGTGCCAGCAGCCGTACAGGGGGACAATCACCCCTCCACTTT.